This T cell receptor (beta chain) came from a study of T cells after yellow fever vaccination. Overall study results and limits: Of the clonotypes, a small share occurred in both CD4 and CD8 compartments.

Notes on this clonotype: The antigen is undetermined.

TCRdb ran MiXCR on the 5' RACE reads and lists one entry per CDR3 protein. The table includes 100,000 to 150,000 distinct CDR3 sequences, around 9.8% detected once. This TCR derives from a man between 18 and 29 years old who received the YFV17D yellow fever vaccine. Specimen: CD8+ T cells sorted from PBMCs, collected on the day of the yellow fever booster vaccination.

The CDR3 reads CAWSADRNKHTEAFF. The CDR3 DNA reads as TGTGCCTGGAGTGCCGACAGAAACAAGCACACTGAAGCTTTCTTT. The gene calls are TRBV30 and TRBJ1-1; weak D call: TRBD1 (5 bases). Trimming stripped 1 base from V and 3 bases from J, with 15 bases between. The CDR3 covers 15 residues. The V gene's germline CDR1 is GTSNPN and CDR2 SVGIG (reference sequence).